The 24 T cell receptor beta chains below all came from one sample that was sequenced in a study of T-cell memory formation after mild COVID-19. TCRdb called the 5' RACE reads again in MiXCR, with one record for every CDR3 protein. Of some 69,000 distinct CDR3 sequences detected, 15% to 20% appear once; the ten largest clones hold roughly 30%. Sequencing input: PBMCs or a T cell subset sorted from them (not recorded which). These receptors all stem from an adult woman who had mild COVID-19 (a few samples of this study predate the infection). Cell type and time point are not known.

This chain joins TRBV20-1 and TRBJ1-4; D gene unclear. This CDR3 is 13 amino acids long. V was clipped by 1 base and J by 5 bases, with 8 bases between them. CDR1 is DFQATT and CDR2 is SNEGSKA in the germline V gene (reference sequence). This chain's CDR3 is CSARGEWNEKLFF. CDR3 nucleotides: TGCAGTGCTAGAGGAGAGTGGAATGAAAAACTGTTTTTT.

This chain connects TRBV29-1 to TRBJ2-7; D tentatively reads TRBD1 or TRBD2 (5 bases each). The length of the CDR3 is 13 residues. Germline CDR1 and CDR2: SQVTM and ANQGSEA. Trimming cost V 5 bases and J 0 bases, with 11 bases left between them. CDR3 nucleotides: TGCAGCGTTTATGGGGGAAGCTCCTACGAGCAGTACTTC. Translating gives CSVYGGSSYEQYF.

V usage is TRBV4-1 and J usage is TRBJ2-3, with D possibly being TRBD1 or TRBD2 (5 bases each). CDR3 size: 17 residues. Deletions cut 3 bases from V and 0 bases from J, with 16 bases between. Germline CDR1 reads MGHRA; CDR2 reads YSYEKL. The CDR3 region is CASSHRPGPWSTDTQYF. CDR3 DNA sequence: TGCGCCAGCAGCCACAGACCGGGACCCTGGAGCACAGATACGCAGTATTTT.

The chain recombines TRBV10-3 with TRBJ2-7; TRBD1 matches 7 bases. Germline V gives CDR1 ENHRY, CDR2 SYGVKD. Trimming removed 6 bases from V and 3 bases from J; junction bases left unmatched: 8. This CDR3 has 14 residues. The CDR3 DNA sequence: TGTGCCATCAGAGAACAGGGGTACGACTACGAGCAGTACTTC. Translating gives CAIREQGYDYEQYF.

About this clonotype: This likely comes from a read error, as the CDR3 has no conserved phenylalanine or tryptophan at its end. The chain carries TRBV7-9 and TRBJ2-1; no clear D. Germline V gene data show CDR1 as SEHNR and CDR2 as FQNEAQ (reference sequence). CDR3 size: 14 residues. V gave up 3 bases and J gave up 10 bases, with 16 bases separating them. Here the CDR3 reads CASSFSGPKTEQFL. As DNA, the CDR3 is TGTGCCAGCAGCTTTTCGGGCCCTAAGACCGAGCAGTTCTTG.

This clonotype was seen a few times. The chain uses TRBV5-6 and TRBJ2-1; D may be TRBD2 (6 bases). CDR3 length: 14 amino acids. Germline V CDR1 and CDR2: SGHDT, YYEEEE. V lost 3 bases and J lost 4, with 11 bases in between. The CDR3 sequence: CASSSPGTYNEQFF. For the CDR3, the DNA is TGTGCCAGCAGCTCCCCAGGGACTTACAATGAGCAGTTCTTC. The entire variable domain, with the rest obtained from reference TRBV5-6 and TRBJ2-1, is as follows: DAGVTQSPTHLIKTRGQQVTLRCSPKSGHDTVSWYQQALGQGPQFIFQYYEEEERQRGNFPDRFSGHQFPNYSSELNVNALLLGDSALYLCASSSPGTYNEQFFGPGTRLTVL.

This clonotype came up once. The genes are TRBV9 and TRBJ1-1; TRBD1 matches at 7 bases. This CDR3 is built from 13 residues. Germline CDR1 and CDR2: SGDLS and YYNGEE. J lost 10 bases, V lost 3 bases, and 9 bases had no gene match. The CDR3 DNA is TGTGCCAGCAGCGCCGGGACAGCCGCCCGAGCTTTCTTT. Its translation: CASSAGTAARAFF.

The chain uses TRBV12-3 or TRBV12-4 and TRBJ2-7; 7 nucleotides agree with TRBD1. The CDR3 length is 14 residues. The V and J ends lost 3 bases and 8 bases, in that order; junction bases with no gene match: 10. The chain's CDR3 is CASSFGTERGQQYF. The CDR3 DNA is TGTGCCAGCAGTTTTGGGACAGAAAGAGGTCAGCAGTACTTC.

This clonotype was seen more than once but under ten times. The chain has TRBV20-1 and TRBJ2-3; TRBD2 aligns across 8 bases. The germline V gene encodes CDR1 DFQATT and CDR2 SNEGSKA (reference sequence). The CDR3 is 14 amino acids. V lost 4 bases, J lost 3 bases, and 6 bases stayed unmatched. The CDR3 protein is CSAIAGRGTDTQYF. The CDR3 coding sequence is TGCAGTGCTATAGCGGGGAGAGGGACAGATACGCAGTATTTT.

By frequency in the sample, this clonotype is large (0.1 to 1%). The chain recombines TRBV7-8 with TRBJ2-7; D unresolved. The CDR3 extends over 11 amino acids. V lost 6 bases and J 3 bases, leaving 6 bases between the germline ends. Germline CDR1 and CDR2: SGHVS and FQNEAQ. This CDR3 reads CASSSDYEQYF. DNA for the CDR3: TGTGCCAGCAGTTCAGACTACGAGCAGTACTTC.

This clonotype occurred many times. The V call is TRBV20-1, the J call TRBJ2-7; 9 nucleotides line up with TRBD1. Trimming cost V 6 bases and J 0 bases; bases outside gene matches: 6. CDR1 and CDR2 from the germline V gene are DFQATT and SNEGSKA (reference sequence). The CDR3 runs to 14 residues. CDR3 region: CSAWDRESSYEQYF. CDR3 coding DNA: TGCAGTGCCTGGGACAGGGAGAGCTCCTACGAGCAGTACTTC.

This chain links TRBV9 with TRBJ2-3; the D is unclear. CDR3 length: 15 residues. Trimming took 3 bases from V and 0 from J, leaving 11 bases between them. Germline CDR1 reads SGDLS; CDR2 reads YYNGEE. For the CDR3, the DNA is TGTGCCAGCAGCGCAGAAAGAACCAGCACAGATACGCAGTATTTT. Residues: CASSAERTSTDTQYF.

This clonotype was detected only a few times. The gene calls are TRBV25-1 and TRBJ2-7; unclear D gene. Germline V CDR1 and CDR2: MGHDK, SYGVNS. The CDR3 covers 13 residues. Trimming left V 10 bases short and J 3 bases short, with 16 bases between. This CDR3 reads CATEGSGDYEQYF. The CDR3 DNA sequence: TGTGCCACCGAAGGCTCAGGAGACTACGAGCAGTACTTC.

In this sample, this clonotype turned up a few times. The chain joins TRBV7-6 to TRBJ2-7; D gene ambiguous. V dropped 5 bases and J dropped 5 bases, with 19 bases sitting between them. CDR1 and CDR2 from the germline V gene are SGHVS and FNYEAQ. The length of the CDR3 is 15 residues. DNA of the CDR3: TGTGCCAGCAGCCACCTGGGCGGAGCGAGGAACGAGCAGTACTTC. This gives the protein CASSHLGGARNEQYF.

The chain uses TRBV24-1 and TRBJ2-3, with 8 nucleotides matching TRBD2. V shed 4 bases, J shed 3 bases, and the junction held 11 bases outside the gene matches. The CDR3 loop spans 17 amino acids. CDR1 and CDR2 from the germline V gene are KGHDR and SFDVKD. CDR3: CATSDRQAGVATDTQYF. The CDR3 bases are TGTGCCACCAGTGACCGTCAAGCGGGAGTGGCTACAGATACGCAGTATTTT.

The chain links TRBV7-3 to TRBJ1-1; D call uncertain. The CDR3 length is 13 residues. From germline, CDR1 is SGHTA and CDR2 FQGTGA. The ends were cut back, 4 bases at V and 5 bases at J, with 11 bases in the middle. The CDR3 region has the DNA TGTGCCAGCAGCTCCGGAGGAAGAACTGAAGCTTTCTTT. Translating gives CASSSGGRTEAFF.

This clonotype has only one observation. The chain employs TRBV2 and TRBJ2-1; D perhaps matches TRBD2 (7 bases). CDR1 and CDR2 (germline): SNHLY, FYNNEI. V lost 8 bases and J 2 bases, leaving 13 bases between the germline ends. The length of the CDR3 is 14 residues. CDR3 in DNA: TGTGCCAGCGTAGGGGGGGATACCTACAATGAGCAGTTCTTC. Its protein product is CASVGGDTYNEQFF.

CDR3 residues: CAVSSGSLYNEQFF. The CDR3 DNA follows: TGTGCCGTCTCTAGCGGGAGTTTGTACAATGAGCAGTTCTTC. This chain joins TRBV7-8 and TRBJ2-1; TRBD2 matches at 10 bases. The CDR3 totals 14 residues. In germline, CDR1 is SGHVS, CDR2 FQNEAQ. Trimming removed 11 bases from V and 4 bases from J; junction bases left unmatched: 8.

This clonotype was picked up a small number of times. The rearrangement links TRBV29-1 to TRBJ2-3, with D unresolved. This CDR3 region has 14 residues. The germline V and J ends were trimmed by 3 bases and 1 base, with 11 bases remaining between them. Germline assignment: CDR1 SQVTM and CDR2 ANQGSEA. CDR3 DNA: TGCAGCGTTGATTCGGGCGGAGGCACAGATACGCAGTATTTT. This gives the protein CSVDSGGGTDTQYF.

The chain is built from TRBV5-1 and TRBJ2-5; D ambiguous. The V end lost 4 bases, the J end lost 2 bases, and 9 bases lay between the germline ends. This CDR3 is 13 amino acids long. CDR1 is SGHRS and CDR2 is YFSETQ in the germline V gene. The CDR3 nucleotides are TGCGCCAGCAGCCTTGACATTCAAGAGACCCAGTACTTC. As protein: CASSLDIQETQYF.

This clonotype was recorded a few times. For the CDR3, the DNA is TGCAGCGGTGGACTAGCGGGAGTGAATGAGCAGTTCTTC. As protein: CSGGLAGVNEQFF. This chain links TRBV29-1 with TRBJ2-1, with 13 positions matching TRBD2. Trimming removed 7 bases from V and 7 bases from J; junction bases left unmatched: 4. Germline V lookup: CDR1 SQVTM, CDR2 ANQGSEA. The CDR3 has 13 residues.

This rearrangement joins TRBV5-1 to TRBJ2-3, with D unresolved. Germline CDR1 reads SGHRS; CDR2 reads YFSETQ. This CDR3 spans 12 amino acids. V shed 0 bases and J shed 5 bases, with 4 bases lying between them. The CDR3 sequence: CASSLDGDTQYF. For the CDR3, the DNA is TGCGCCAGCAGCTTGGATGGAGATACGCAGTATTTT.

The gene calls are TRBV24-1 and TRBJ2-3; 10 bases are a match to TRBD1. V gave up 4 bases and J gave up 3 bases; unmatched junction bases: 9. Germline values: CDR1 KGHDR, CDR2 SFDVKD. The CDR3 extends over 17 amino acids. The CDR3 coding sequence is TGTGCCACCAGTGACTTAACACCGGGACAGGGGACAGATACGCAGTATTTT. Amino acids: CATSDLTPGQGTDTQYF.

This clonotype came up a few times. The rearrangement joins TRBV2 to TRBJ2-1; TRBD2 matches 7 bases. The CDR3 length is 14 residues. CDR1 and CDR2 from the germline V gene are SNHLY and FYNNEI. V dropped 3 bases and J dropped 6; count of bases not matched to a gene: 5. The CDR3 coding sequence is TGTGCCAGCAGTGATTGGCGGGAGCTCAATGAGCAGTTCTTC. Amino acids: CASSDWRELNEQFF.